Presented here are 11 T cell receptor beta chains from one specimen sequenced in a study of shared clonotypes between healthy human individuals. This table comes from immunoSEQ multiplex PCR, and its TCRdb copy is limited to in-frame clones, with some not included. This table holds over 400,000 clones, 90% to 96% found once. The sequencing input was naive CD4+ T cells sorted from blood. Subset of the sample: CD45RA+ positively selected. The receptors were sampled from a woman aged 25 to 45 in good health.

The count of this clone is one. The CDR3 here is CASSPPPSGRADEQFF. In nucleotides, the CDR3 is TGTGCCAGCTCACCACCGCCTAGCGGGAGGGCCGATGAGCAGTTCTTC. V gene TRBV18 combines with J gene TRBJ2-1; 12 bases are shared with TRBD2. The CDR3 consists of 16 residues. Per germline, CDR1 KGHSH and CDR2 LQKENI. With 0 bases clipped from V and 8 bases from J, the junction kept 5 bases outside the gene matches.

This clone was counted only a few times. This chain joins TRBV5-1 and TRBJ2-2, with D perhaps matching TRBD1 or TRBD2 (5 bases each). Trimming stripped 3 bases from V and 7 bases from J, with 10 bases between. Germline assignment: CDR1 SGHRS and CDR2 YFSETQ. The CDR3 consists of 13 residues. The CDR3 protein is CASSSRGGGELFF. The CDR3 bases are TGCGCCAGCAGCTCGAGGGGTGGCGGGGAGCTGTTTTTT. Based on the CDR3 plus reference TRBV5-1 and TRBJ2-2, the full variable domain is KAGVTQTPRYLIKTRGQQVTLSCSPISGHRSVSWYQQTPGQGLQFLFEYFSETQRNKGNFPGRFSGRQFSNSRSEMNVSTLELGDSALYLCASSSRGGGELFFGEGSRLTVL.

The genes are TRBV7-8 and TRBJ1-5, with TRBD1 identical over 8 bases. CDR1 SGHVS and CDR2 FQNEAQ come from the germline V gene. The J segment lost 3 bases and the V segment lost 2 bases, leaving 6 bases of the junction unmatched. CDR3 length: 16 residues. The CDR3 DNA reads as TGTGCCAGCAGCTTAAGGGACAGGTCGAACAATCAGCCCCAGCATTTT. Translated, it gives CASSLRDRSNNQPQHF.

The chain joins TRBV2 to TRBJ2-2, with 7 bases fitting TRBD1. The trim removed 4 bases at V and 0 bases at J, leaving 2 bases unmatched. The CDR3 length is 15 residues. CDR1 is SNHLY, CDR2 FYNNEI, per germline. DNA for the CDR3: TGTGCCAGCAGTGCACAGGGGACGAACACCGGGGAGCTGTTTTTT. Its translation is CASSAQGTNTGELFF.

The chain recombines TRBV19 with TRBJ1-1, with D uncertain. Germline V gives CDR1 LNHDA, CDR2 SQIVND (reference sequence). CDR3 size: 16 residues. V was pared by 5 bases and J by 5 bases, with 21 bases between. CDR3 sequence: CASSPLLVPAGTEAFF. The CDR3 DNA sequence: TGTGCCAGTAGTCCACTCCTGGTGCCGGCGGGTACTGAAGCTTTCTTT.

J is TRBJ1-5 and V is TRBV30; TRBD1 might be the D (6 bases). V lost 3 bases, J lost 1 base, and 16 bases lay in between. The CDR3 runs to 16 residues. Germline V gene data show CDR1 as GTSNPN and CDR2 as SVGIG (reference sequence). CDR3 protein: CAWSAKYRVSNQPQHF. The CDR3 coding sequence is TGTGCCTGGAGCGCAAAATACAGGGTCAGCAATCAGCCCCAGCATTTT.

CDR3 nucleotide sequence: TGTGCCAGCAGCTTTAGGTTACAGCTCTACGAGCAGTACTTC. Its translation: CASSFRLQLYEQYF. V gene TRBV11-2 combines with J gene TRBJ2-5; no reliable D call. TRBJ2-7 explains the end of the DNA better; the J call may be wrong. Germline-derived CDR1 and CDR2 are SGHAT and FQNNGV. This CDR3 is 14 amino acids long.

This clone was found a few times. V is TRBV4-1 and J is TRBJ1-5; D uncertain. The length of the CDR3 is 13 residues. V dropped 0 bases and J dropped 6 bases, with 6 bases sitting between them. The germline V gene has CDR1 MGHRA and CDR2 YSYEKL. The CDR3 DNA reads TGCGCCAGCAGCCAAGAAGTTCGTCAGCCCCAGCATTTT. It is translated as CASSQEVRQPQHF.

The chain recombines TRBV5-6 with TRBJ2-5; D is tentatively TRBD1 or TRBD2 (6 bases each). The assigned J gene may be wrong: the sequence end matches TRBJ2-7 better. The CDR3 sequence is 14 residues long. Per the germline V gene, CDR1 is SGHDT and CDR2 is YYEEEE. CDR3 loop: CASSLWGAGYEQYF. The DNA of the CDR3 is TGTGCCAGCAGCCTCTGGGGGGCGGGCTACGAGCAGTACTTC.

This clone was counted a single time. The rearrangement uses TRBV4-2 and TRBJ2-2, with D possibly matching TRBD2 (5 bases). V was clipped by 3 bases and J by 2 bases, with 10 bases between them. Germline V gene lookup returns CDR1 LGHNA and CDR2 YNFKEQ. The CDR3 is 15 amino acids. The CDR3 DNA reads as TGTGCCAGCAGCCAGAATAGCGTAAACACCGGGGAGCTGTTTTTT. It encodes CASSQNSVNTGELFF.

The DNA of the CDR3 is TGTGCCAGCAGCGAGGGACAGCCGAACACCGGGGAGCTGTTTTTT. This codes for CASSEGQPNTGELFF. This chain joins TRBV9 and TRBJ2-2; 7 bases line up with TRBD1. Germline V CDR1 and CDR2: SGDLS, YYNGEE. V lost 3 bases and J lost 0; bases outside the gene matches: 2. CDR3 length equals 15 residues.